This entry describes one TCR beta chain. This clonotype occurred a few times. Which antigen it targets is not known. There are no base qualities to consult, and no much larger clone falls within one base. The source of the sample is a study of T cell repertoires in cytomegalovirus infection (dated by TCRdb to the late 2010s). Describing the broader study: Peptide stimulations targeted recently identified HLA-C-restricted CMV epitopes, whose presentation resists viral immunomodulation, together with well-studied HLA-B-restricted epitopes. Donor HLA type was relevant to the analysis, because carriage of CMV infection together with the matching HLA type was indicated by public TCR beta signatures.

The CDR3 goes from the cysteine to the phenylalanine over 14 residues. Kept here is only the CDR3 DNA, which spans 42 bases and is read in frame from base 1. V lost 2 bases and J lost 5 bases; the stretch between them is 11 bases long. Taken from the germline V gene, the CDR1 and CDR2 loops are LGHNA and YSLEER. Broader findings and caveats from the paper: The ex vivo response was dominated by HLA-C-restricted CMV-specific TCR beta clonotypes, and the single most frequent clonotype in two of eight donors was supplied by these HLA-C-restricted clonotypes. Cumulative frequency of public TCR beta family members discriminated carriers of CMV infection plus the relevant HLA type in this cohort and an independent 352-donor cohort.

Sample treatment or condition, as interpreted from the label and publication: in vitro stimulation with specific CMV peptide epitopes to enrich CMV-specific T cells. Instrument on record: Illumina HiSeq 1500. TCRdb reprocessed the public reads (quality trimming at Q25 with fastp, clone calling with MiXCR) and kept in-frame beta chains. When rows share a CDR3 protein, they turn into one entry using the most common DNA and genes. This sample lists 650,000 to 900,000 distinct CDR3 sequences; about 29% were detected once. The ten largest clones take up over 10% of the sample. The sample was cultured CD8+ T cells from PBMCs, taken from culture after CMV antigen stimulation. This TCR derives from a human donor in good health (CMV status not recorded). Some clones in this sample may be carry-over from other donors' samples. The receptor chain draws on TRBV4-3 and TRBJ2-3, and perhaps TRBD2 as D gene, on 6 matching bases. The CDR3 corresponds to CASSQLEGRDTQYF. In nucleotides, the sequence is TGCGCCAGCAGCCAACTGGAGGGGAGAGATACGCAGTATTTT.